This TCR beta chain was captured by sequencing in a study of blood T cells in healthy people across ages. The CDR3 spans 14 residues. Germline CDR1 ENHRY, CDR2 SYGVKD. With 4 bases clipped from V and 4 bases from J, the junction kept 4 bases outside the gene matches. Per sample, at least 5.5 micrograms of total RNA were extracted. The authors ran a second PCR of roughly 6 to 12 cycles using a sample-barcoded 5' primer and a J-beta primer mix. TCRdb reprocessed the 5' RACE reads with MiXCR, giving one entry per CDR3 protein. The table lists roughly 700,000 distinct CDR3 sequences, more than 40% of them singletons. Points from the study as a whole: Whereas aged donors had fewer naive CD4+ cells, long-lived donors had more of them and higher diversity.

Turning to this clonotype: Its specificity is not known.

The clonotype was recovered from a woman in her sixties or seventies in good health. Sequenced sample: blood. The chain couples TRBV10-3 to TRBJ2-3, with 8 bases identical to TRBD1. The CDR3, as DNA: TGTGCCATCAGTGCAGGGGGCGGCGCAGATACGCAGTATTTT. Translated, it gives CAISAGGGADTQYF.